This T cell receptor (beta chain) was sequenced during a study of cytomegalovirus exposure and HLA in healthy donors. Germline V gene sequence: CDR1 SGHTS, CDR2 YDEGEE. V lost 0 bases, J lost 4 bases, and 6 bases stayed unmatched. CDR3 length: 16 residues. This PCR relied on a set of 60 Vbeta primers and 13 Jbeta primers. Profiling relied on immunoSEQ multiplex PCR, and the TCRdb table lists in-frame clones only, not all of them. The sample includes some 200,000 clones, 77% of them seen just once. This TCR came from a woman aged 55-70 years in good health and CMV-seropositive. The V call is TRBV5-8, the J call TRBJ2-3; TRBD1 aligns across 9 bases. Sequenced: PBMCs. The DNA for the CDR3 is TGTGCCAGCAGCTTGGCCGTGACAGGGGGTTCAGATACGCAGTATTTT. Its protein product is CASSLAVTGGSDTQYF.